This T cell receptor (beta chain) was identified during a study of T cells after posttransplantation cyclophosphamide (TCRdb year 2016). Turning to the overall study: T cell repertoire reconstitution was tracked by TRB sequencing after myeloablative bone marrow transplantation in which posttransplantation cyclophosphamide was used as GVHD prophylaxis. Antigen receptor sequencing covered samples from 35 PTCy-treated patients and 15 to 20 of their related bone marrow donors. Blood from all 35 or so PTCy patients with 1-year posttransplant specimens was subjected to TRB sequencing. TRB sequencing was also done on up to 3 additional blood samples from 2 to 5.2 years after transplant in 3 patients, and on pretransplant blood from 4 patients. Because TRA and TRB clonality correlated tightly in about 9 samples, the subsequent TCR analyses were limited to TRB only. Public TRB sequences were queried against a database of over 3,600 sequences associated with responses to pathogens, tumor antigens, self-antigens and alloantigens.

The paper as a whole reports these results and caveats: Donor-recipient similarity was low at 1-2 months but rose over the first year, and later blood repertoires were often dominated by donor CD8+ memory clones. The TRB repertoires of T cells infiltrating skin or the GI tract showed only limited overlap with the TRB repertoires found in blood. Across over 40 patients, TRB clonality was highly associated with recipient CMV seropositivity and CMV reactivation, and diversity in PTCy patients was similar to diversity in CNI/methotrexate controls.

This clone was recorded a few times. The antigen this receptor binds is unknown. One base away there is no much larger clone; base qualities are not given. The control cohort was approximately eleven patients given myeloablative marrow transplants with methotrexate plus a calcineurin inhibitor, sampled 1 year after transplant. Peripheral blood and bone marrow mononuclear cells were isolated by Ficoll-Hypaque density centrifugation and were cryopreserved. TRB sequencing used genomic DNA with the immunoSEQ assay at survey resolution or the hsTCRB kit. In the paper's pipeline: Initial read processing used immunoSEQ software, and repertoire analyses used the LymphoSeq R package. Clonality was computed as 1 minus normalized Shannon entropy, and a Gini coefficient was also calculated for each TRB dataset. Phenotypes of unsorted samples were inferred by mapping TRB sequences from sorted subsets of the recipient or donor onto unsorted samples of the same recipient. TCRdb stores this immuneACCESS table with in-frame sequences only. Part of the clones is absent; in the studies checked, under half of the shortfall reflects unresolved V genes, and no reason is known for the rest. That table is the source of V, J and clone size, and D and trimming were worked out from the DNA. The sample contains roughly 24,000 clones, more than 80% of them found a single time. Of the sample, less than 9.5% falls within the top ten clones.

The receptor comes from a female patient aged 45 to 65 who received an allogeneic stem cell transplant from an unrelated donor, was CMV-positive, and had chronic GVHD only. In patients who had a transplant, some T cells may come from the graft donor. The source was PBMCs, collected after an allogeneic stem cell transplant with a calcineurin inhibitor and methotrexate.

The DNA sequence reads TGTGCCAGTAGTACCACCGGGACATCCTCGGACACCATATATTTT. It translates as CASSTTGTSSDTIYF. The chain employs TRBV19 and TRBJ1-3; TRBD1 is a weak D gene call, 6 bases matching. V is pared back by 4 bases and J by 8 bases, with 18 bases lying between the germline termini. CDR1 LNHDA and CDR2 SQIVND were looked up in the germline V gene (reference sequence). There are 15 amino acids in the CDR3, from cysteine to phenylalanine inclusive. Only CDR3 DNA is held: 45 bases, read in frame from base 1.